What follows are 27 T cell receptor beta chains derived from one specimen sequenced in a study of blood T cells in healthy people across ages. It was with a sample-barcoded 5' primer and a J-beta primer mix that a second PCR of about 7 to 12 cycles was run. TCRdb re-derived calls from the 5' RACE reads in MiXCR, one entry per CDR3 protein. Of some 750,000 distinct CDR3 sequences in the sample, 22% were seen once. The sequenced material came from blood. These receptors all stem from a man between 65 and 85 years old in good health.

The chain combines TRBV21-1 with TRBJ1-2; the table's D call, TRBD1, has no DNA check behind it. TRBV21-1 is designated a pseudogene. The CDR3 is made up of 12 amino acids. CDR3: CASSNRGVGYTF. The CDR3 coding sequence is TGTGCCAGCAGCAACCGGGGCGTAGGCTACACCTTC.

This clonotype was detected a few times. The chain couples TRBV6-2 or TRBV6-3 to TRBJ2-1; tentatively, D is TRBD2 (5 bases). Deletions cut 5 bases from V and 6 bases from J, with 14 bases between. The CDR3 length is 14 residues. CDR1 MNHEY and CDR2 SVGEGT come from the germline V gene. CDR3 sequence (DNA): TGTGCCAGCAGTCCGCCGCTAGCTACCAATGAGCAGTTCTTC. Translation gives CASSPPLATNEQFF.

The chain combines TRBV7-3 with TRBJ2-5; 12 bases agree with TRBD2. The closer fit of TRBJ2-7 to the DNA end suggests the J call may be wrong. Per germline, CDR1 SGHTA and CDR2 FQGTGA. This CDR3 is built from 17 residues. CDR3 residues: CASSFFGLAGTTYEQYV. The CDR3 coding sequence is TGTGCCAGCAGCTTCTTTGGACTAGCGGGAACCACCTACGAGCAGTACGTC.

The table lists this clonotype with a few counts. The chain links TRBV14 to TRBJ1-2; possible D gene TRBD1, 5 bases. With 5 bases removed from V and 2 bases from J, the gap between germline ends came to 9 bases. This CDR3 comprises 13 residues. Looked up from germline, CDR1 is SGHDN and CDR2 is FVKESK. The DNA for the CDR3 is TGTGCCAGCAGCTGGACACAAAACTATGGCTACACCTTC. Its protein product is CASSWTQNYGYTF.

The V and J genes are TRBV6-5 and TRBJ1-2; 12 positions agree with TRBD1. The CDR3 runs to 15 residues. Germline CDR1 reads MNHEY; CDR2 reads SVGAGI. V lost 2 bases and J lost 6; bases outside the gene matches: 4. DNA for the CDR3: TGTGCCAGCAGTTACACGGGACAGGGGGCGCATGGCTACACCTTC. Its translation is CASSYTGQGAHGYTF.

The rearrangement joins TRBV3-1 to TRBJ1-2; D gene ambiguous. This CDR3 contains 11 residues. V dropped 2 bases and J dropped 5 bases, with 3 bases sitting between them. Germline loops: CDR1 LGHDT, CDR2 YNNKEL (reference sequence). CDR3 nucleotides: TGTGCCAGCAGCCAAAGATATGGCTACACCTTC. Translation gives CASSQRYGYTF.

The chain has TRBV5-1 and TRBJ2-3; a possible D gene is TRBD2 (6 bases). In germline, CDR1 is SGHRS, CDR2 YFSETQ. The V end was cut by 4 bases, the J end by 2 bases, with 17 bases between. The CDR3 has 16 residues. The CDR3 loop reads CASSLTSGLSTDTQYF. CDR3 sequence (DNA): TGCGCCAGCAGCCTAACGTCGGGACTCTCCACAGATACGCAGTATTTT.

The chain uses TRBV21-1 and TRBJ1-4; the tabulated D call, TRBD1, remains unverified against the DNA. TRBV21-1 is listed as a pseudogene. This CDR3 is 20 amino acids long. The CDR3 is CASSFPEAGAVWRNNGKLFF. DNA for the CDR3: TGTGCCAGCAGCTTCCCCGAGGCAGGGGCCGTCTGGCGGAATAATGGAAAACTGTTTTTT.

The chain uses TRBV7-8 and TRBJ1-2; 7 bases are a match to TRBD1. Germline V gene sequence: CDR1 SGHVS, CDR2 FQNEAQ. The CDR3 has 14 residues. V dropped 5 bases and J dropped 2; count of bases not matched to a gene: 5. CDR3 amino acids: CASSPSTGNYGYTF. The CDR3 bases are TGTGCCAGCAGCCCATCGACAGGGAACTATGGCTACACCTTC. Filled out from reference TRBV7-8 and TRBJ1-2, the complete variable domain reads GAGVSQSPRYKVAKRGQDVALRCDPISGHVSLFWYQQALGQGPEFLTYFQNEAQLDKSGLPSDRFFAERPEGSVSTLKIQRTQQEDSAVYLCASSPSTGNYGYTFGSGTRLTVV.

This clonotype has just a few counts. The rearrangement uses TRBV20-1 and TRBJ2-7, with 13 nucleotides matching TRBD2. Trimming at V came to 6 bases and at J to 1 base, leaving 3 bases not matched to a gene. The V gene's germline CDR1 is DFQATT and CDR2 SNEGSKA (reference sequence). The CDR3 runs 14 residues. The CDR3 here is CSAGLAGKSYEQYF. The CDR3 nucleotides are TGCAGTGCGGGACTAGCGGGGAAGTCCTACGAGCAGTACTTC.

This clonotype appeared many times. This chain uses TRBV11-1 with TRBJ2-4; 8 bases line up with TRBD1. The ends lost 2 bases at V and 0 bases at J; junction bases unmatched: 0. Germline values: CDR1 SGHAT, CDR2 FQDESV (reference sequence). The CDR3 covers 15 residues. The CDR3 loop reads CASSLQGAAKNIQYF. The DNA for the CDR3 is TGTGCCAGCAGCTTACAGGGGGCAGCCAAAAACATTCAGTACTTC.

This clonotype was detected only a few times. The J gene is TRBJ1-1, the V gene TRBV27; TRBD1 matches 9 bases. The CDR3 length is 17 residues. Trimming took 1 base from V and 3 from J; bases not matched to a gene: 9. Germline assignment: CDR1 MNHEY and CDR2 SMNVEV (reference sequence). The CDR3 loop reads CASSLYPPGQGYTEAFF. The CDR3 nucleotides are TGTGCCAGCAGTTTATATCCCCCGGGACAGGGCTACACTGAAGCTTTCTTT.

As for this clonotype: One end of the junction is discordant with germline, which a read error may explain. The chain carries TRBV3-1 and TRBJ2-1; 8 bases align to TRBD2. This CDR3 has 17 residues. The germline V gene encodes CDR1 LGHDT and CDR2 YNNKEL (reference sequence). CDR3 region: CVSSQDCERGKFDEQFF. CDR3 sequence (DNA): TGTGTCAGCAGCCAAGATTGTGAGCGGGGGAAGTTTGATGAGCAGTTCTTC.

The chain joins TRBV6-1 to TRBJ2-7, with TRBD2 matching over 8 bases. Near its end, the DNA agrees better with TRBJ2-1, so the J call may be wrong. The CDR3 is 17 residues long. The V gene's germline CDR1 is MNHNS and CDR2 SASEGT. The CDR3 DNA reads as TGTGCCAGCAGTCGATCCCTGGCGGGGGGCAATATCTATGAGCAGTTCTTC. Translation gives CASSRSLAGGNIYEQFF.

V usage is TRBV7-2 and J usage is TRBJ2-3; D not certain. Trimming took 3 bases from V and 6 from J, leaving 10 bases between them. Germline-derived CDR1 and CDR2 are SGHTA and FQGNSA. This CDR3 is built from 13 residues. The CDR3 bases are TGTGCCAGCAGCTTGGGCTGGCGGGATACGCAGTATTTT. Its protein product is CASSLGWRDTQYF. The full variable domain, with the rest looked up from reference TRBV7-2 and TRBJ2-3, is GAGVSQSPSNKVTEKGKDVELRCDPISGHTALYWYRQSLGQGLEFLIYFQGNSAPDKSGLPSDRFSAERTGGSVSTLTIQRTQQEDSAVYLCASSLGWRDTQYFGPGTRLTVL.

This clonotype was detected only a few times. CDR3 amino acids: CASSLAWDSLLAKNIQYF. CDR3 nucleotide sequence: TGCGCCAGCAGCTTGGCCTGGGACAGTCTTTTGGCCAAAAACATTCAGTACTTC. The rearrangement links TRBV5-1 to TRBJ2-4; 7 nucleotides line up with TRBD1. CDR1 is SGHRS and CDR2 is YFSETQ in the germline V gene. The CDR3 has 18 amino acids. V gave up 0 bases and J gave up 1 base; unmatched junction bases: 10.

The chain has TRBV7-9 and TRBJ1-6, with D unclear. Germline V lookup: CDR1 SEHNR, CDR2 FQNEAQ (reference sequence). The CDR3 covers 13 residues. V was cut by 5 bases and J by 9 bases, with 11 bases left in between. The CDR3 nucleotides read TGTGCCAGCAGCGGCGTCAGCGGTTCACCCCTCCACTTT. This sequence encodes CASSGVSGSPLHF. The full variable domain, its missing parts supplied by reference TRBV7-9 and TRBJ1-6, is DTGVSQNPRHKITKRGQNVTFRCDPISEHNRLYWYRQTLGQGPEFLTYFQNEAQLEKSRLLSDRFSAERPKGSFSTLEIQRTEQGDSAMYLCASSGVSGSPLHFGNGTRLTVT.

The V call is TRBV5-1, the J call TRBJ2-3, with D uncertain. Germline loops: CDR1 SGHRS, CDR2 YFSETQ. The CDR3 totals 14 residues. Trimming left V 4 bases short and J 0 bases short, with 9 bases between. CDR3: CASSPGVSTDTQYF. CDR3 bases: TGCGCCAGCAGCCCAGGAGTTAGCACAGATACGCAGTATTTT. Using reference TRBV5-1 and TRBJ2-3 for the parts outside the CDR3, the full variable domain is KAGVTQTPRYLIKTRGQQVTLSCSPISGHRSVSWYQQTPGQGLQFLFEYFSETQRNKGNFPGRFSGRQFSNSRSEMNVSTLELGDSALYLCASSPGVSTDTQYFGPGTRLTVL.

The CDR3 reads CASGHTTGNGYTF. The CDR3 nucleotides are TGTGCCAGCGGACATACGACAGGAAATGGCTACACCTTC. V gene TRBV3-1 combines with J gene TRBJ1-2; tentatively, D is TRBD1 (6 bases). This CDR3 has 13 amino acids. Trimming cost V 8 bases and J 6 bases, with 16 bases left between them. Germline CDR1 is LGHDT and CDR2 is YNNKEL (reference sequence).

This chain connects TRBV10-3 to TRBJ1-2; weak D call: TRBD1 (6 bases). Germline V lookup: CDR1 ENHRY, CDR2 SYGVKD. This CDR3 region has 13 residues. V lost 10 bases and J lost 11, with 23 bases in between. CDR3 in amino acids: CATNRGANYRYTF. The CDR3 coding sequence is TGTGCCACCAACCGGGGGGCTAACTATCGTTACACCTTC.

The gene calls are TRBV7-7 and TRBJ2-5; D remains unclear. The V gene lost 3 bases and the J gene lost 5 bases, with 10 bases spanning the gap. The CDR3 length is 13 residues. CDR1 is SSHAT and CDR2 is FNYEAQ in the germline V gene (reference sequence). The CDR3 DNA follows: TGTGCCAGCAGCTTTTCCCACGGGGAGACCCAGTACTTC. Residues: CASSFSHGETQYF.

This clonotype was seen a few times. This CDR3 is CASSLVSAGVTEAFF. Written as DNA, the CDR3 is TGCGCCAGCAGCTTGGTATCGGCAGGGGTCACTGAAGCTTTCTTT. The J gene is TRBJ1-1, the V gene TRBV5-1, with TRBD1 as a possible D gene (6 bases). Per germline, CDR1 SGHRS and CDR2 YFSETQ. CDR3 size: 15 residues. The V end was cut by 0 bases, the J end by 4 bases, with 13 bases between. Full variable domain (outside the CDR3, taken from reference TRBV5-1 and TRBJ1-1): KAGVTQTPRYLIKTRGQQVTLSCSPISGHRSVSWYQQTPGQGLQFLFEYFSETQRNKGNFPGRFSGRQFSNSRSEMNVSTLELGDSALYLCASSLVSAGVTEAFFGQGTRLTVV.

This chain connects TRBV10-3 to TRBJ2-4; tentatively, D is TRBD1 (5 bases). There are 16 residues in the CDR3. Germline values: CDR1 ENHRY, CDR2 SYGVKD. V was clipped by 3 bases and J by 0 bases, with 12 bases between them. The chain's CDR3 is CAISDRGREAKNIQYF. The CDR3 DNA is TGTGCCATCAGTGATAGGGGCAGGGAAGCCAAAAACATTCAGTACTTC.

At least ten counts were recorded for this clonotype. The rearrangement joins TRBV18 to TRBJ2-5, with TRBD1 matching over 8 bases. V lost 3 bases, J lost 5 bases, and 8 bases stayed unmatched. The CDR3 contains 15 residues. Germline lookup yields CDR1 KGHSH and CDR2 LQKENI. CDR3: CASSPLGQGGETQYF. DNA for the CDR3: TGTGCCAGCTCACCCCTAGGACAGGGTGGCGAGACCCAGTACTTC.

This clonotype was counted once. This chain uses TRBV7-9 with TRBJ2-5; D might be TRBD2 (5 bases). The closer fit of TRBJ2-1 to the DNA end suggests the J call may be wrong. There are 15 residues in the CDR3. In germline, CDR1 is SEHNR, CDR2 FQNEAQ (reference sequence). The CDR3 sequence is CASSLVGAFADEQFF. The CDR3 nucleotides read TGTGCCAGCAGCTTAGTGGGAGCCTTTGCGGATGAGCAGTTCTTC.

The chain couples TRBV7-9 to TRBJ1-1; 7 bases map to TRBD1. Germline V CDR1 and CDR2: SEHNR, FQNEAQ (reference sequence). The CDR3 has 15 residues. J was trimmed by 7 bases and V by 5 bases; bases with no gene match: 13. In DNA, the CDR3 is TGTGCCAGCAGCCCTCGACAGGGTAGTTGGAATGAAGCTTTCTTT. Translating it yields CASSPRQGSWNEAFF. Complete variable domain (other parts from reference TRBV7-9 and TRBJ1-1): DTGVSQNPRHKITKRGQNVTFRCDPISEHNRLYWYRQTLGQGPEFLTYFQNEAQLEKSRLLSDRFSAERPKGSFSTLEIQRTEQGDSAMYLCASSPRQGSWNEAFFGQGTRLTVV.

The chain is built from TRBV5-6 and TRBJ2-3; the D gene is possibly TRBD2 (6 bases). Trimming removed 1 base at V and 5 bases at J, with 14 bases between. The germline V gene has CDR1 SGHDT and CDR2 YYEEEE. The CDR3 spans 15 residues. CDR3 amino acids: CASSLPQRALDTQYF. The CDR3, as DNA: TGTGCCAGCAGCTTGCCCCAGCGGGCGTTAGATACGCAGTATTTT. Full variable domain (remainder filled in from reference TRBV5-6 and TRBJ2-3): DAGVTQSPTHLIKTRGQQVTLRCSPKSGHDTVSWYQQALGQGPQFIFQYYEEEERQRGNFPDRFSGHQFPNYSSELNVNALLLGDSALYLCASSLPQRALDTQYFGPGTRLTVL.